These 21 T cell receptor beta chains were all obtained from the same sample, sequenced in a study of monozygotic twins with inflammatory bowel disease (dated by TCRdb to between 2017 and 2020). Libraries were constructed by 5' RACE. The data were produced on an Illumina HiSeq 2500. TCRdb reprocessed the sequencing reads and holds a single record per CDR3 protein sequence, with no DNA. The sample table on file contains roughly 300,000 distinct CDR3 sequences. The ten biggest clones cover 5.6% of the sample. Sequencing was carried out using blood. Every receptor here comes from a human donor with ulcerative colitis or Crohn's disease, or a healthy co-twin of an affected twin (not recorded which).

The V gene is TRBV7-9, the J gene TRBJ2-7; checking the TCRdb D call of TRBD1 is not possible without DNA. Germline V gives CDR1 SEHNR, CDR2 FQNEAQ (reference sequence). The CDR3 is 17 residues long. This chain's CDR3 is CASSLAAPGQGTYEQYF. Full variable domain (outside the CDR3, taken from reference TRBV7-9 and TRBJ2-7): DTGVSQNPRHKITKRGQNVTFRCDPISEHNRLYWYRQTLGQGPEFLTYFQNEAQLEKSRLLSDRFSAERPKGSFSTLEIQRTEQGDSAMYLCASSLAAPGQGTYEQYFGPGTRLTVT.

J is TRBJ1-3 and V is TRBV20-1. CDR1 DFQATT and CDR2 SNEGSKA come from the germline V gene (reference sequence). The CDR3 has 13 amino acids. CDR3 amino acids: CSARSGSRNTIYF.

This chain links TRBV20-1 with TRBJ2-2; without DNA, the TCRdb call of TRBD1 cannot be checked. CDR1 and CDR2 from the germline V gene are DFQATT and SNEGSKA (reference sequence). CDR3 size: 15 residues. This CDR3 is CSAGLRGLGTGELFF.

The V and J genes are TRBV2 and TRBJ1-1; as DNA is missing, the TRBD1 call by TCRdb cannot be tested. Germline V CDR1 and CDR2: SNHLY, FYNNEI. The CDR3 is 13 amino acids. The CDR3 sequence is CAETPGGWTEAFF.

The genes are TRBV20-1 and TRBJ1-2; absent DNA, TCRdb's TRBD1 call cannot be checked. The CDR3 consists of 12 residues. Germline CDR1 is DFQATT and CDR2 is SNEGSKA (reference sequence). The CDR3 sequence: CSAMTVSDGYTF.

This chain connects TRBV2 to TRBJ2-5. CDR1 is SNHLY, CDR2 FYNNEI, per germline. CDR3 length: 13 residues. CDR3 region: CASNGHLEETQYF.

The chain couples TRBV12-3 or TRBV12-4 to TRBJ2-2; TCRdb lists TRBD2, though no DNA is available to test this call. There are 15 residues in the CDR3. Here the CDR3 reads CASRPLAGAVGELFF.

The rearrangement uses TRBV10-2 and TRBJ2-7; the D gene TCRdb calls, TRBD2, cannot be checked with no DNA. This CDR3 is 20 amino acids long. The V gene's germline CDR1 is WSHSY and CDR2 SAAADI. The CDR3 loop is CASSDYPGTSGSPITYEQYF.

This sequence joins TRBV6-1 and TRBJ1-1. The CDR3 is 14 amino acids. Germline CDR1 reads MNHNS; CDR2 reads SASEGT. The CDR3 is CASSEANVGTEAFF.

V is TRBV12-3 or TRBV12-4 and J is TRBJ1-3. The CDR3 sequence is 15 residues long. CDR3 sequence reads: CASRWGQSSGNTIYF.

This chain uses TRBV7-2 with TRBJ2-5; TCRdb picks TRBD1, but there is no DNA to check that call. CDR1 is SGHTA, CDR2 FQGNSA, per germline. The CDR3 runs to 14 residues. CDR3 protein: CASSLVSKGQTQYF.

V gene TRBV10-3 combines with J gene TRBJ2-1; TCRdb lists TRBD1, though no DNA is available to test this call. The CDR3 spans 16 residues. CDR1 and CDR2 from the germline V gene are ENHRY and SYGVKD. The CDR3 region is CAISETVGGVRNEQFF.

The V and J genes are TRBV11-2 and TRBJ1-1. Germline values: CDR1 SGHAT, CDR2 FQNNGV. This CDR3 has 14 residues. The CDR3 loop reads CASSLSNYNPSAFF.

CDR3 residues: CSASLAESSYNSPLHF. The chain carries TRBV20-1 and TRBJ1-6. The CDR3 has 16 residues. Per the germline V gene, CDR1 is DFQATT and CDR2 is SNEGSKA (reference sequence).

The gene calls are TRBV24-1 and TRBJ2-7; with no DNA, the TCRdb D assignment of TRBD1 cannot be verified. Germline loops: CDR1 KGHDR, CDR2 SFDVKD. The CDR3 consists of 15 residues. CDR3 loop: CATSDQGTGSYEQYF.

The chain carries TRBV29-1 and TRBJ1-2. The CDR3 is 15 amino acids. Germline CDR1 is SQVTM and CDR2 is ANQGSEA. The CDR3 loop is CSVEDLRPSSYGYTF.

The CDR3 protein is CASSLFSETNEQFF. The genes are TRBV5-8 and TRBJ2-1. The CDR3 spans 14 residues. Germline values: CDR1 SGHTS, CDR2 YDEGEE.

V is TRBV5-1 and J is TRBJ1-1. CDR1 is SGHRS and CDR2 is YFSETQ in the germline V gene. The CDR3 spans 15 residues. Here the CDR3 reads CASSLATEPNTEAFF.

V and J are TRBV5-6 and TRBJ2-1; TCRdb lists TRBD2, though no DNA is available to test this call. In germline, CDR1 is SGHDT, CDR2 YYEEEE. There are 19 residues in the CDR3. The CDR3 sequence is CASSLPNSLAGGPLNEQFF. Combining the CDR3 with reference TRBV5-6 and TRBJ2-1 gives the whole variable domain DAGVTQSPTHLIKTRGQQVTLRCSPKSGHDTVSWYQQALGQGPQFIFQYYEEEERQRGNFPDRFSGHQFPNYSSELNVNALLLGDSALYLCASSLPNSLAGGPLNEQFFGPGTRLTVL.

J is TRBJ2-5 and V is TRBV12-3 or TRBV12-4. CDR3 length: 15 residues. The CDR3 region is CASSVDPPYQETQYF.

This rearrangement joins TRBV5-1 to TRBJ2-1. The CDR3 is made up of 15 amino acids. Germline lookup yields CDR1 SGHRS and CDR2 YFSETQ. CDR3 region: CASSLGGISYNEQFF.